The present T cell receptor (beta chain) was sequenced within a study of blood T cell repertoires in COVID-19. Study overall: COVID-19 samples, acute and convalescent, were from the United States, Italy and Spain. The analysed material was cDNA or gDNA that came from T cells, B-cell-depleted T cells, or PBMCs.

This CDR3 contains 14 residues. Germline CDR1 and CDR2: MNHEY and SMNVEV (reference sequence). With 0 bases removed from V and 8 bases from J, the gap between germline ends came to 11 bases. Methods used by the authors: Estimation of nucleated cell counts relied on the amplification of reference gene primers. The protocol was immunoSEQ multiplex PCR, while the TCRdb copy is restricted to in-frame clones and leaves out a portion. V and J calls and clone size are given by that table; D and trimming were obtained from the DNA. The sample has roughly 100,000 clones, 70% to 90% seen once. Sequencing used peripheral blood. The V call is TRBV27, the J call TRBJ2-1; D possibly corresponds to TRBD2 (5 bases). The clonotype was recovered from a man in his forties with active or convalescent COVID-19. The CDR3 is CASSLSTGIYEQFF. CDR3 in DNA: TGTGCCAGCAGTTTATCGACGGGGATCTATGAGCAGTTCTTC.